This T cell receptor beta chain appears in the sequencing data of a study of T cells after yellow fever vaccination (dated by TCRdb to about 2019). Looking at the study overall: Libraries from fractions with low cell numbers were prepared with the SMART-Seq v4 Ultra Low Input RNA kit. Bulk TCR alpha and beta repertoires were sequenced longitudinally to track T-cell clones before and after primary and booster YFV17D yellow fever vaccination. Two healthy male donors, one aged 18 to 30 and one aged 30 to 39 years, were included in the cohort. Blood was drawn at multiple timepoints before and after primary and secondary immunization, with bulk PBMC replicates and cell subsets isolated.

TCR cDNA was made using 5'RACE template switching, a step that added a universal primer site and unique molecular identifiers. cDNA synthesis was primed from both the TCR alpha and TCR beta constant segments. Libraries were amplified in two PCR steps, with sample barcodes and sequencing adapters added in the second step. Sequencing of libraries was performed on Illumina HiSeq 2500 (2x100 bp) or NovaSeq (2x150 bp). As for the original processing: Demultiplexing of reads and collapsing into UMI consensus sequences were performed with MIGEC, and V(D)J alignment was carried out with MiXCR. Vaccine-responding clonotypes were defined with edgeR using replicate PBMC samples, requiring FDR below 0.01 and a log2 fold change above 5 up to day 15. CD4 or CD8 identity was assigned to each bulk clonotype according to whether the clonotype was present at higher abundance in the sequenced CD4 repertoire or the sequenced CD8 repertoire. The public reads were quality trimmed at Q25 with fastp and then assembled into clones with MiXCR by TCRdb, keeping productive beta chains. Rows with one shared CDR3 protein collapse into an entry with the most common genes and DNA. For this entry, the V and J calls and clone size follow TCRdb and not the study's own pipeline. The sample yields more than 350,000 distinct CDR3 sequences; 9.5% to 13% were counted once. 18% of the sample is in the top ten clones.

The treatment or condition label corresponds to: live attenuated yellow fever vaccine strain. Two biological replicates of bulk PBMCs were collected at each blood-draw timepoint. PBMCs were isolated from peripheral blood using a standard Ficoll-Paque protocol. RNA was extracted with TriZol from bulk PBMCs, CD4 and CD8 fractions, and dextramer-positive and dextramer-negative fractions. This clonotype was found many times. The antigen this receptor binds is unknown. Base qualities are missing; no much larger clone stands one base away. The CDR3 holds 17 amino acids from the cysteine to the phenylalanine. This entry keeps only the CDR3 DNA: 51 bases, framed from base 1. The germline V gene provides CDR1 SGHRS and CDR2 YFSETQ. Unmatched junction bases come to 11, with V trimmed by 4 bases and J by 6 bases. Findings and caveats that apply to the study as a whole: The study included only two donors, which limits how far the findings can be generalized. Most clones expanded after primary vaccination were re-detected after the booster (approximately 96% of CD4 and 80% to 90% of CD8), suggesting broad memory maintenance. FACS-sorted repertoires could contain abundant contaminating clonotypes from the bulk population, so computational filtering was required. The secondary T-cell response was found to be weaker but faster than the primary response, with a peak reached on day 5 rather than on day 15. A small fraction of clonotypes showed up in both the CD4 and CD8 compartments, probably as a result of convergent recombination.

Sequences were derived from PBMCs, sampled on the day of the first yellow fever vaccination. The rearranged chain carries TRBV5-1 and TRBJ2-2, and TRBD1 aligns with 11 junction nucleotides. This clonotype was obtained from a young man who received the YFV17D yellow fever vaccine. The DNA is TGCGCCAGCAGCCTCAACCCCCGGGACAGGGGGTCCGGGGAGCTGTTTTTT. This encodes CASSLNPRDRGSGELFF.